The 16 T cell receptor beta chains reported below all come from one sample, sequenced in a study of T cells in Graves' hyperthyroidism and ophthalmopathy. Amplification targeted TCR beta CDR3 regions from RNA transcripts. An initial round of RT-PCR targeting the TCR CDR3 relied on the HTBI primer set. TCRdb used MiXCR to reprocess the multiplex PCR reads, holding one entry per CDR3 protein. This table holds about 250,000 distinct CDR3 sequences, about 15% found once. Specimen: blood. The receptor source for this set is a woman aged 45-65 years with Graves' hyperthyroidism that later progressed to Graves' ophthalmopathy.

This clonotype was detected ten times or more. The chain is built from TRBV18 and TRBJ2-7; D is unresolved. The length of the CDR3 is 12 residues. Germline CDR1 is KGHSH and CDR2 is LQKENI. V was pared by 3 bases and J by 5 bases, with 8 bases between. CDR3 loop: CASSPGRHEQYF. The CDR3 DNA is TGTGCCAGCTCACCTGGACGGCACGAGCAGTACTTC. Filled out from reference TRBV18 and TRBJ2-7, the complete variable domain reads NAGVMQNPRHLVRRRGQEARLRCSPMKGHSHVYWYRQLPEEGLKFMVYLQKENIIDESGMPKERFSAEFPKEGPSILRIQQVVRGDSAAYFCASSPGRHEQYFGPGTRLTVT.

The chain employs TRBV7-8 and TRBJ1-2, with D hard to call. This CDR3 has 16 residues. Trimming stripped 1 base from V and 6 bases from J, with 18 bases between. Germline CDR1 SGHVS, CDR2 FQNEAQ. For the CDR3, the DNA is TGTGCCAGCAGCTTAGGGGGTTTTTTAGTTGGAAATGGCTACACCTTC. It codes for CASSLGGFLVGNGYTF.

This clonotype has more than one count but fewer than ten. The rearrangement uses TRBV19 and TRBJ2-4; D tentatively fits TRBD1 or TRBD2 (5 bases each). Trimming took off 7 bases at V and 7 bases at J, with 23 bases between the two ends. Germline V gene lookup returns CDR1 LNHDA and CDR2 SQIVND (reference sequence). This CDR3 contains 16 residues. The CDR3 spells CASTTGIGAAENIQYF. In DNA form, the CDR3 reads TGTGCCAGTACCACAGGTATAGGAGCGGCGGAGAACATTCAGTACTTC. Together with reference TRBV19 and TRBJ2-4, the CDR3 gives the full variable domain: DGGITQSPKYLFRKEGQNVTLSCEQNLNHDAMYWYRQDPGQGLRLIYYSQIVNDFQKGDIAEGYSVSREKKESFPLTVTSAQKNPTAFYLCASTTGIGAAENIQYFGAGTRLSVL.

This clonotype was detected ten times or more. V gene TRBV20-1 combines with J gene TRBJ1-1; TRBD1 might be the D (5 bases). The CDR3 spans 11 residues. Germline V gene sequence: CDR1 DFQATT, CDR2 SNEGSKA (reference sequence). The V end lost 1 base, the J end lost 11 bases, and 11 bases lay between the germline ends. CDR3 residues: CSARVKGRAFF. CDR3 DNA sequence: TGCAGTGCTAGAGTTAAGGGACGCGCTTTCTTT.

The chain carries TRBV10-1 and TRBJ2-7; TRBD1 is a possible D gene (5 bases). The length of the CDR3 is 11 residues. V was clipped by 6 bases and J by 8 bases, with 11 bases between them. The germline CDR1 and CDR2 sequences are WNHNN and SYGVQD (reference sequence). The CDR3 loop is CASSPPDKQYF. CDR3 nucleotide sequence: TGCGCCAGCAGCCCCCCGGACAAGCAGTACTTC.

As for this clonotype: One end of the junction is discordant with germline, which a read error may explain. The chain links TRBV6-2 or TRBV6-3 to TRBJ2-7; D is perhaps TRBD2 (6 bases). The germline V gene has CDR1 MNHEY and CDR2 SVGEGT. This CDR3 contains 11 residues. CDR3 residues: CASSFAGSARF. Here the CDR3 DNA reads TGTGCCAGCAGTTTCGCGGGGTCTGCTCGTTTC.

In this sample, this clonotype turned up many times. The genes are TRBV24-1 and TRBJ2-3, with 7 bases fitting TRBD2. Germline values: CDR1 KGHDR, CDR2 SFDVKD. The ends lost 3 bases at V and 4 bases at J; junction bases unmatched: 12. The CDR3 is 17 amino acids. The CDR3 nucleotides are TGTGCCACCAGTGATCCCCTTTGGGAGGGGATGGCAGATACGCAGTATTTT. Protein product: CATSDPLWEGMADTQYF.

This clonotype was seen many times. This rearrangement joins TRBV18 to TRBJ2-3, with unresolved D. V was pared by 2 bases and J by 0 bases, with 18 bases between. The CDR3 covers 18 residues. Germline V gene sequence: CDR1 KGHSH, CDR2 LQKENI. The CDR3 is CASSPSWRGPVSTDTQYF. The CDR3 region has the DNA TGTGCCAGCTCACCATCGTGGAGAGGACCAGTAAGCACAGATACGCAGTATTTT. The variable domain in full, with the rest retrieved from reference TRBV18 and TRBJ2-3, is NAGVMQNPRHLVRRRGQEARLRCSPMKGHSHVYWYRQLPEEGLKFMVYLQKENIIDESGMPKERFSAEFPKEGPSILRIQQVVRGDSAAYFCASSPSWRGPVSTDTQYFGPGTRLTVL.

This clonotype was detected many times. The chain links TRBV18 to TRBJ2-2, with TRBD1 matching over 11 bases. This CDR3 region has 15 residues. Germline lookup yields CDR1 KGHSH and CDR2 LQKENI. Germline trimming cut 0 bases from V and 6 bases from J; bases unmatched to any gene: 0. DNA of the CDR3: TGTGCCAGCTCACCACCGGGACAGGGGGCCGGGGAGCTGTTTTTT. Residues: CASSPPGQGAGELFF.

Many counts were recorded for this clonotype. This sequence joins TRBV5-1 and TRBJ2-3; the D call may be TRBD1 or TRBD2 (6 bases each). Germline V gene sequence: CDR1 SGHRS, CDR2 YFSETQ. Between the trimmed V and J ends, which lost 4 bases and 1 base, there was a span of 13 bases. CDR3 length: 15 amino acids. CDR3 nucleotides: TGCGCCAGCAGCCGCGGGGACATCCGCACAGATACGCAGTATTTT. It translates to CASSRGDIRTDTQYF.

This clonotype was picked up many times. The rearrangement joins TRBV12-3 or TRBV12-4 to TRBJ1-2; a weak D match, TRBD1 (5 bases). The CDR3 has 12 residues. The V and J ends lost 5 bases and 7 bases respectively, with 11 bases between them. CDR3 in DNA: TGTGCCAGCAGTCTCGCAGGGTCTGGCTACACCTTC. This gives the protein CASSLAGSGYTF.

This clonotype was recorded many times. CDR3 residues: CSARDQSGRRGPDTQYF. DNA for the CDR3: TGCAGTGCTAGAGATCAGTCGGGGAGGAGGGGCCCAGATACGCAGTATTTT. The rearrangement joins TRBV20-1 to TRBJ2-3, with D perhaps matching TRBD2 (6 bases). Trimming left V 0 bases short and J 4 bases short, with 20 bases between. CDR1 and CDR2 from the germline V gene are DFQATT and SNEGSKA (reference sequence). CDR3 length: 17 amino acids.

This chain uses TRBV7-3 with TRBJ2-1; D may be TRBD2 (6 bases). Trimming removed 2 bases at V and 5 bases at J, with 13 bases between. CDR1 is SGHTA and CDR2 is FQGTGA in the germline V gene. CDR3 length: 15 residues. The CDR3 sequence is CASSLGGPPHNEQFF. CDR3 nucleotide sequence: TGTGCCAGCAGCTTAGGAGGGCCGCCACACAATGAGCAGTTCTTC.

This clonotype showed up just a few times. The chain recombines TRBV10-2 with TRBJ2-7; TRBD1 might be the D (5 bases). The CDR3 sequence is 15 residues long. Trimming cost V 8 bases and J 0 bases, with 17 bases left between them. CDR1 and CDR2 from the germline V gene are WSHSY and SAAADI. The CDR3 region has the DNA TGCGCCAGCGCTCGGTCTAAGACAGTCTCCTACGAGCAGTACTTC. Translating gives CASARSKTVSYEQYF.

V is TRBV7-9 and J is TRBJ2-7; TRBD2 agrees at 11 bases. Germline V gives CDR1 SEHNR, CDR2 FQNEAQ (reference sequence). This CDR3 region has 15 residues. J lost 2 bases, V lost 4 bases, and 4 bases had no gene match. The CDR3 spells CASSSQLAGAYEQYF. The DNA for the CDR3 is TGTGCCAGCAGCTCGCAACTAGCGGGAGCCTACGAGCAGTACTTC.

The chain employs TRBV7-9 and TRBJ2-7, with TRBD2 matching 11 bases. The trim removed 4 bases at V and 9 bases at J, leaving 8 bases unmatched. The CDR3 loop spans 14 amino acids. Looked up from germline, CDR1 is SEHNR and CDR2 is FQNEAQ (reference sequence). CDR3 region: CASSSGTSGEGQYF. CDR3 nucleotides: TGTGCCAGCAGCTCCGGGACTAGCGGAGAGGGGCAGTACTTC.